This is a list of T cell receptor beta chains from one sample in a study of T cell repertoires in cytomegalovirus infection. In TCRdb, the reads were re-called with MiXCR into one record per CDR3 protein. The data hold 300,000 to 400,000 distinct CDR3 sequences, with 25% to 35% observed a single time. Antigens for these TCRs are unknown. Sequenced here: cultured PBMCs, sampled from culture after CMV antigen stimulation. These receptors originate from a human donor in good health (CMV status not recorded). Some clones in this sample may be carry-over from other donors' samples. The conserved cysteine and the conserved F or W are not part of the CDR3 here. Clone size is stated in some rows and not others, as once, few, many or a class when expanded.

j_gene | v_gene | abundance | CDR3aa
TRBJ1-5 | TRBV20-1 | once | SARSGSSNQPQH
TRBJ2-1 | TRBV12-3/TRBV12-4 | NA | ASSPDGPAGLYNEQF
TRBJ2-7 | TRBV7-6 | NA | ASSLFSGHWSSYEQY
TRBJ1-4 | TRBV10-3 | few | AISESELGGFATNEKLF
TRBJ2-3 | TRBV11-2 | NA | ASSLGGGFTDTQY
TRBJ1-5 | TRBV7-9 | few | ASSLVNGGTNQPQH
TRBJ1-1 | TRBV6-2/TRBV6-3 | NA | ASSTRTAATEAF
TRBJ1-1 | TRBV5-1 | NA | ASSWGGVSGGTEAF
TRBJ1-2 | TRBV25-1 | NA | ASSPQGSRVGGYT
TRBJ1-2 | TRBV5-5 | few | ASSQMEGYGYT
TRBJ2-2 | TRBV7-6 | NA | ASSFPQWVTGELF
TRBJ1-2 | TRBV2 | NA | ASSDGGGRGA
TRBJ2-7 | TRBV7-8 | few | ASSSRGRVLEEQY
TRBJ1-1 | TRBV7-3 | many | ASSLRIRPLGNTEAF
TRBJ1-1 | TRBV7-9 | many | ASSLQGRNTEAF
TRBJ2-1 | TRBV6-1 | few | ASSALGQGYNEQF
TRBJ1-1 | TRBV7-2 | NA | ASMLQGGDTEAF
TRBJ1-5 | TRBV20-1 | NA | SARLDRGQPQH
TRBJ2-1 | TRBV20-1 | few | SARVTQGVVYNEQF
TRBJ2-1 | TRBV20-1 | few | SAKMTSENYNEQF
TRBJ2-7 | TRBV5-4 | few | ASSSHRLAGAGEQY
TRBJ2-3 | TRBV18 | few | ASSPHSTDTQY
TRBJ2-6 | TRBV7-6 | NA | ASSPPLGSSGANVLT
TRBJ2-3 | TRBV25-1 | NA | ASSDLAGGTDTQY
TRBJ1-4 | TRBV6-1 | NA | ASSSGQVVGEKLF
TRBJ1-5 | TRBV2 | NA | ASSEAYPSNQPQH
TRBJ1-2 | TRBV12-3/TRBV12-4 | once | ASSYNGYT
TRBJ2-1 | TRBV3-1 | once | AAVAQGEQF
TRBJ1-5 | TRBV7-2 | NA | ASSFGRSPSNQPQH
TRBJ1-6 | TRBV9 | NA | ASSQGAGSPLH
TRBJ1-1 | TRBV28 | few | ASSQGTMVGTEAF
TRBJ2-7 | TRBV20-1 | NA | SPTGTSSYEQY
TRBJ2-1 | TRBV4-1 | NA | ASSRVEGYNEQF
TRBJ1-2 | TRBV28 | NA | ASSLSGRGRDYGYT
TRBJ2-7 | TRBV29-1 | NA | SAFRAGSYEQY
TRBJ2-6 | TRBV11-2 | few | ASSLNPATSGANVLT
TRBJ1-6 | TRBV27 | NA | ASRPGQRNSPLH
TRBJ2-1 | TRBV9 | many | ASSSISGTSYNEQF
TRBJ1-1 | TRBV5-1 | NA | ASSYGESTEAF
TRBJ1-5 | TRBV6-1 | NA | ASSEREGAQPQH
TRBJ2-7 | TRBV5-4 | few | ASSRVGRAYEQY
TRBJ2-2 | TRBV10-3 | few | AMASGTGELF
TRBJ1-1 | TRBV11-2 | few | ASSLVATGGNTEAF
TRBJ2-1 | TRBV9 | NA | ASSETGNSYNEQF
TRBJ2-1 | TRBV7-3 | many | ASSPPGGSSYNEQF
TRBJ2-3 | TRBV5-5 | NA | ASTERVLPKGDTQY
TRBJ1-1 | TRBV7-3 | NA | ASSSTPRGGEAF
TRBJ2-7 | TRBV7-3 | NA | ASSSSLGEQY
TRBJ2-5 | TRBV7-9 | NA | ASSLWAAGLGETQY
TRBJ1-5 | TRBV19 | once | ASSIGQNSNQPQH
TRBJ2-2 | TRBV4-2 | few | ASSPLAGGGQTGELF
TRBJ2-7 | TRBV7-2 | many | ASSLWSEQY
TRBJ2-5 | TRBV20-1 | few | SASGLLFNSHETQY